Shown below are 16 T cell receptor beta chains from a single sample sequenced in a study of blood T cell repertoires in COVID-19 (dated by TCRdb to the early 2020s). Preparation of the library involved the immunoSEQ multiplex PCR assay. TCRdb limited this immuneACCESS table to in-frame rearrangements with V and J called. A share of clones is missing; checked studies link under half to unresolved V genes, and the rest is unexplained. Here the sample has 100,000 to 150,000 clones; approximately 85% occur a single time. The leading ten clones occupy around 5% of the sample. Sequencing was done on a sample of peripheral blood. These receptors all stem from a human donor in a cohort sampled during active COVID-19.

V and J are TRBV6-5 and TRBJ2-1; 7 nucleotides line up with TRBD1. V lost 7 bases, J lost 9 bases, and 6 bases stayed unmatched. Per the germline V gene, CDR1 is MNHEY and CDR2 is SVGAGI. This CDR3 spans 12 amino acids. CDR3 DNA sequence: TGTGCCAGCACAACAGGGGCGGCTGAGCAGTTCTTC. Translating gives CASTTGAAEQFF.

The chain uses TRBV5-6 and TRBJ2-1; 7 nucleotides match TRBD2. V was pared by 3 bases and J by 2 bases, with 5 bases of the junction left unmatched. The CDR3 length is 15 residues. The germline gives CDR1 SGHDT, CDR2 YYEEEE. Here the CDR3 reads CASSSPREAYNEQFF. The DNA of the CDR3 is TGTGCCAGCAGCTCCCCCCGGGAGGCCTACAATGAGCAGTTCTTC.

The rearrangement uses TRBV25-1 and TRBJ1-3; 11 nucleotides agree with TRBD1. V gave up 3 bases and J gave up 2 bases; unmatched junction bases: 3. This CDR3 contains 16 residues. CDR1 is MGHDK, CDR2 SYGVNS, per germline. CDR3 loop: CASSEEDRGPGNTIYF. For the CDR3, the DNA is TGTGCCAGCAGTGAGGAGGACAGGGGGCCTGGAAACACCATATATTTT.

This rearrangement joins TRBV13 to TRBJ2-7; 10 nucleotides align to TRBD1. The CDR3 sequence is 15 residues long. V lost 0 bases to trimming and J lost 4 bases; unmatched junction nucleotides: 3. CDR1 and CDR2 (germline): PRHDT, FYEKMQ (reference sequence). The CDR3 reads CASSLGGTGAYEQYF. CDR3 bases: TGTGCCAGCAGCTTAGGAGGGACAGGGGCATACGAGCAGTACTTC.

This clone was seen only once. The gene calls are TRBV9 and TRBJ2-5, with 9 positions matching TRBD2. Germline loops: CDR1 SGDLS, CDR2 YYNGEE. V shed 0 bases and J 5 bases; nucleotides not matched to a gene: 8. The CDR3 covers 16 residues. In DNA, the CDR3 is TGTGCCAGCAGCGTAGGTCCCTCTAGCGGGAAGGAGACCCAGTACTTC. This encodes CASSVGPSSGKETQYF.

This chain links TRBV28 with TRBJ2-6, with TRBD2 as a possible D gene (5 bases). Trimming took 2 bases from V and 0 from J, leaving 17 bases between them. The CDR3 consists of 19 residues. Germline lookup yields CDR1 MDHEN and CDR2 SYDVKM. CDR3 residues: CASSLEGSGTSSGANVLTF. The CDR3 DNA sequence: TGTGCCAGCAGTTTAGAAGGGTCAGGCACTAGCTCTGGGGCCAACGTCCTGACTTTC.

V usage is TRBV27 and J usage is TRBJ1-2, with 10 bases lining up with TRBD1. Germline CDR1 is MNHEY and CDR2 is SMNVEV (reference sequence). V trimming: 7 bases; J trimming: 5 bases; junction bases outside the gene matches: 10. This CDR3 comprises 15 residues. The chain's CDR3 is CASTLGDRGLYGYTF. The CDR3, as DNA: TGTGCCAGCACCCTAGGAGACAGGGGGCTTTATGGCTACACCTTC.

The J gene is TRBJ1-5, the V gene TRBV5-8; D is unresolved. V lost 2 bases and J lost 2, with 11 bases in between. CDR1 SGHTS and CDR2 YDEGEE come from the germline V gene. This CDR3 region has 15 residues. The CDR3 protein is CASSLARRGNQPQHF. CDR3 nucleotide sequence: TGTGCCAGCAGCTTAGCTCGGCGGGGCAATCAGCCCCAGCATTTT.

The gene calls are TRBV5-4 and TRBJ2-7; 12 bases align to TRBD1. V shed 5 bases, J shed 9 bases, and the junction held 15 bases outside the gene matches. This CDR3 is built from 16 residues. The germline gives CDR1 SGHNT, CDR2 YYREEE (reference sequence). The CDR3 protein is CASRPGGGQGADGQYF. The DNA of the CDR3 is TGTGCCAGCAGGCCCGGGGGGGGACAGGGGGCCGACGGGCAGTACTTC.

The chain is built from TRBV6-5 and TRBJ1-1; unclear D gene. V lost 2 bases to trimming and J lost 8 bases, with 6 bases between them. The CDR3 has 11 residues. In germline, CDR1 is MNHEY, CDR2 SVGAGI. The DNA of the CDR3 is TGTGCCAGCAGTTACCTCAGGGAAGCTTTCTTT. It is translated as CASSYLREAFF.

With regard to this clone: This same CDR3 is encoded by further DNA sequences in the sample. V gene TRBV28 combines with J gene TRBJ1-5; TRBD1 might be the D (5 bases). This CDR3 is built from 12 residues. From germline, CDR1 is MDHEN and CDR2 SYDVKM. V lost 2 bases and J 7 bases, leaving 6 bases between the germline ends. As DNA, the CDR3 is TGTGCCAGCAGTTTACAGGGCCAGCCCCAGCATTTT. It translates to CASSLQGQPQHF.

The chain recombines TRBV19 with TRBJ1-1; 9 bases fit TRBD1. Germline CDR1 is LNHDA and CDR2 is SQIVND (reference sequence). The CDR3 spans 15 residues. Trimming took 5 bases from V and 5 from J; bases not matched to a gene: 9. CDR3 region: CASSQPQGAGTEAFF. DNA of the CDR3: TGTGCCAGTAGTCAGCCACAGGGGGCGGGAACTGAAGCTTTCTTT.

The J gene is TRBJ1-1, the V gene TRBV5-6, with 10 bases lining up with TRBD1. The junction had 6 bases not matched to a gene; V was cut back by 4 bases and J by 0 bases. The germline V gene encodes CDR1 SGHDT and CDR2 YYEEEE. CDR3 length: 16 residues. The CDR3 DNA reads TGTGCCAGCAGCCCGAGGGGGACAGGGGTGAACACTGAAGCTTTCTTT. Translation: CASSPRGTGVNTEAFF.

This chain uses TRBV5-1 with TRBJ2-6; tentatively, D is TRBD1 (6 bases). V was pared by 2 bases and J by 0 bases, with 15 bases between. This CDR3 has 18 amino acids. Germline V CDR1 and CDR2: SGHRS, YFSETQ. The CDR3 is CASSLRTAINSGANVLTF. The CDR3 nucleotides are TGCGCCAGCAGCTTACGGACAGCCATCAACTCTGGGGCCAACGTCCTGACTTTC.

The chain carries TRBV27 and TRBJ2-5; D may be TRBD2 (5 bases). V lost 5 bases and J 4 bases, leaving 11 bases between the germline ends. The CDR3 is made up of 13 amino acids. Germline V gives CDR1 MNHEY, CDR2 SMNVEV (reference sequence). CDR3 bases: TGTGCCAGCAGTCCGAGGACTGGAGAGACCCAGTACTTC. This codes for CASSPRTGETQYF.

This clone was detected only once. The chain joins TRBV6-2 or TRBV6-3 to TRBJ1-2; 7 positions match TRBD1. V lost 4 bases, J lost 5 bases, and 10 bases stayed unmatched. The length of the CDR3 is 15 residues. Germline CDR1 reads MNHEY; CDR2 reads SVGEGT. This CDR3 reads CASSSSPGTVYGYTF. As DNA, the CDR3 is TGTGCCAGCAGTTCCTCGCCCGGGACAGTTTATGGCTACACCTTC.